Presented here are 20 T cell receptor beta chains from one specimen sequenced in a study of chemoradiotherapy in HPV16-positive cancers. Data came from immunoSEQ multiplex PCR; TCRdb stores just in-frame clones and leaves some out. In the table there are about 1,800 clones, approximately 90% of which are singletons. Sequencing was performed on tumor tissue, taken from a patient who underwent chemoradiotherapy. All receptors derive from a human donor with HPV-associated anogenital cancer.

This CDR3 is CASSQRGASEAFF. For the CDR3, the DNA is TGTGCCAGCTCACAAAGGGGGGCGTCAGAAGCTTTCTTT. The chain has TRBV18 and TRBJ1-1; TRBD1 might be the D (6 bases). The CDR3 extends over 13 amino acids. Germline V gene lookup returns CDR1 KGHSH and CDR2 LQKENI. Trimming shortened V by 4 bases and J by 8 bases, and 14 bases separated the two germline ends.

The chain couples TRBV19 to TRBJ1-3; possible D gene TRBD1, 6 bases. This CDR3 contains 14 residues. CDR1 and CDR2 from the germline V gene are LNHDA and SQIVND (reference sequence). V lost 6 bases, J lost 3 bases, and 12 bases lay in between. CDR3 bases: TGTGCCAGTAGGGGACAAGCCTTTGGAAACACCATATATTTT. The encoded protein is CASRGQAFGNTIYF.

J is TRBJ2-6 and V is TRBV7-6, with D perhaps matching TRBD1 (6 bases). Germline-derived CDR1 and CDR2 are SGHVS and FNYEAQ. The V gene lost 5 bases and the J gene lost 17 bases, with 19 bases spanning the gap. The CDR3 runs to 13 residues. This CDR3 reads CASSSWDTQTMTF. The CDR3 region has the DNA TGTGCCAGCAGCAGTTGGGACACCCAAACTATGACTTTC.

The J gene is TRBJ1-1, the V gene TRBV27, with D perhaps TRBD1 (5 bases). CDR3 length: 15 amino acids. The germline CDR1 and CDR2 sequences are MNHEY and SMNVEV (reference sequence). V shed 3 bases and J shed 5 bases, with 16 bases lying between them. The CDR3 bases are TGTGCCAGCAGTTTGGGGGGGTTAACGAGAACTGAAGCTTTCTTT. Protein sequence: CASSLGGLTRTEAFF.

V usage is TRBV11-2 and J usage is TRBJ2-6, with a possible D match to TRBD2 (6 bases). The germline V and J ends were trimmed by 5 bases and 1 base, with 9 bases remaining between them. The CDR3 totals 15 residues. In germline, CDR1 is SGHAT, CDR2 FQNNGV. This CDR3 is CASSHRESGANVLTF. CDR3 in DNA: TGTGCCAGCAGCCACCGGGAGTCTGGGGCCAACGTCCTGACTTTC. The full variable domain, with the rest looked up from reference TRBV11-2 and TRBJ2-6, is EAGVAQSPRYKIIEKRQSVAFWCNPISGHATLYWYQQILGQGPKLLIQFQNNGVVDDSQLPKDRFSAERLKGVDSTLKIQPAKLEDSAVYLCASSHRESGANVLTFGAGSRLTVL.

CDR3 sequence: CASSLGGGGRSDTEAFF. In DNA, the CDR3 is TGCGCCAGCAGCTTGGGAGGGGGGGGCAGATCGGACACTGAAGCTTTCTTT. The rearrangement uses TRBV5-1 and TRBJ1-1; maybe TRBD1 (6 bases). Germline V gene sequence: CDR1 SGHRS, CDR2 YFSETQ. V shed 0 bases and J shed 3 bases, with 18 bases lying between them. There are 17 residues in the CDR3. The entire variable domain, with the rest obtained from reference TRBV5-1 and TRBJ1-1, is as follows: KAGVTQTPRYLIKTRGQQVTLSCSPISGHRSVSWYQQTPGQGLQFLFEYFSETQRNKGNFPGRFSGRQFSNSRSEMNVSTLELGDSALYLCASSLGGGGRSDTEAFFGQGTRLTVV.

The CDR3: CASSRGQGGRETQYF. The CDR3 nucleotides read TGTGCCAGCAGTCGAGGACAGGGAGGAAGGGAGACCCAGTACTTC. This chain connects TRBV6-5 to TRBJ2-5; 8 nucleotides agree with TRBD1. V dropped 5 bases and J dropped 5; count of bases not matched to a gene: 10. The CDR3 totals 15 residues. The germline CDR1 and CDR2 sequences are MNHEY and SVGAGI.

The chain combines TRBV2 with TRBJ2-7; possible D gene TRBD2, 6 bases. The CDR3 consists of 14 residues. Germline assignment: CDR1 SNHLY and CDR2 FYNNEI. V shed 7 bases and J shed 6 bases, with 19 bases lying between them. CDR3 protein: CASTRDSRASEQYF. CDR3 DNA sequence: TGTGCCAGCACCCGGGACTCAAGGGCGTCCGAGCAGTACTTC. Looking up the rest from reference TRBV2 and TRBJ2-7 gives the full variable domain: EPEVTQTPSHQVTQMGQEVILRCVPISNHLYFYWYRQILGQKVEFLVSFYNNEISEKSEIFDDQFSVERPDGSNFTLKIRSTKLEDSAMYFCASTRDSRASEQYFGPGTRLTVT.

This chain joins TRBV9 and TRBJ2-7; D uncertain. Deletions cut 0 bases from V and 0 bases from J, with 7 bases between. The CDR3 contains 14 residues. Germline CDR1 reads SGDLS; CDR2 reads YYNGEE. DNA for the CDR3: TGTGCCAGCAGCGTAGGCGGCAGCTCCTACGAGCAGTACTTC. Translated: CASSVGGSSYEQYF.

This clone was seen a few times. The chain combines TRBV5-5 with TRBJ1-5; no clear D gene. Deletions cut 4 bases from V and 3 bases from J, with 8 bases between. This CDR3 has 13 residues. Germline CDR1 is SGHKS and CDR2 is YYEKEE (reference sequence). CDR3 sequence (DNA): TGTGCCAGCAGCGTTGAACCCAATCAGCCCCAGCATTTT. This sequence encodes CASSVEPNQPQHF. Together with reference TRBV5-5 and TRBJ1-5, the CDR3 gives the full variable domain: DAGVTQSPTHLIKTRGQQVTLRCSPISGHKSVSWYQQVLGQGPQFIFQYYEKEERGRGNFPDRFSARQFPNYSSELNVNALLLGDSALYLCASSVEPNQPQHFGDGTRLSIL.

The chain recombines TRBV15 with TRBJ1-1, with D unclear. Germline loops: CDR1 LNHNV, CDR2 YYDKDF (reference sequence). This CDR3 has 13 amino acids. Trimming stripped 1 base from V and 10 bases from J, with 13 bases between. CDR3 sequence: CATSRGTEGAAFF. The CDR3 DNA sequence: TGTGCCACCAGCAGAGGGACCGAGGGTGCAGCTTTCTTT.

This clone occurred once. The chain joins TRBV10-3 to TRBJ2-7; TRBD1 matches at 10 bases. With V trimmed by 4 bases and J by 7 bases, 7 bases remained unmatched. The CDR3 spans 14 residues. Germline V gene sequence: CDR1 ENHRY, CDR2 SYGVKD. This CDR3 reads CAISGRQGAREQYF. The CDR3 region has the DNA TGTGCCATCAGTGGACGACAGGGGGCTCGGGAGCAGTACTTC.

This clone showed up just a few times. The CDR3 DNA sequence: TGCAGCGTGGACGGGACAGGGTCGTCGTACAATGAGCAGTTCTTC. Its protein is CSVDGTGSSYNEQFF. The chain has TRBV29-1 and TRBJ2-1; TRBD1 matches at 9 bases. Per the germline V gene, CDR1 is SQVTM and CDR2 is ANQGSEA. V shed 6 bases and J 4 bases; nucleotides not matched to a gene: 10. The CDR3 consists of 15 residues.

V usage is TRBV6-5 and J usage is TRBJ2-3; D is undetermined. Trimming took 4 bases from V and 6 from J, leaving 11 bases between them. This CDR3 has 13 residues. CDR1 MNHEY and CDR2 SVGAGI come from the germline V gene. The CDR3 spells CASSSISRDTQYF. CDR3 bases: TGTGCCAGCAGTTCAATATCTCGGGATACGCAGTATTTT.

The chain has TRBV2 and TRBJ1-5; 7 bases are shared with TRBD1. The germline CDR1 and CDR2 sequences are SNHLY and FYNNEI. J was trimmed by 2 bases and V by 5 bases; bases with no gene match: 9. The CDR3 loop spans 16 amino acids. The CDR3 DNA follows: TGTGCCAGCAGTAAGCTGGACAGGCCGCGCAATCAGCCCCAGCATTTT. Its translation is CASSKLDRPRNQPQHF.

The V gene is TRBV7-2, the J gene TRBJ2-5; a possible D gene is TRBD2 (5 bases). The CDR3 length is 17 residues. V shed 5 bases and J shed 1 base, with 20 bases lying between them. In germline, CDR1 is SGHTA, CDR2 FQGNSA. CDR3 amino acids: CASSTRGSARFQETQYF. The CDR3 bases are TGTGCCAGCAGCACCCGGGGTAGCGCTAGATTCCAAGAGACCCAGTACTTC.

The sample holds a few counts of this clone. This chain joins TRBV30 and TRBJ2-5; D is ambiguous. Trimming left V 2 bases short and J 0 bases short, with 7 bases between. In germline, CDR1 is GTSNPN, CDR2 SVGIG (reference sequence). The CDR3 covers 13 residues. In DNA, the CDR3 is TGTGCCTGGAGTCAACGATACCAAGAGACCCAGTACTTC. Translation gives CAWSQRYQETQYF.

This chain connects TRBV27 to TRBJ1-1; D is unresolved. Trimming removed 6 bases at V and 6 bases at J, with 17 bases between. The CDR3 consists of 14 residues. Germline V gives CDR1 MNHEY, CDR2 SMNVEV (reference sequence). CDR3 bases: TGTGCCAGCAGCCAAAACCAACGCGGGGCTGAAGCTTTCTTT. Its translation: CASSQNQRGAEAFF.

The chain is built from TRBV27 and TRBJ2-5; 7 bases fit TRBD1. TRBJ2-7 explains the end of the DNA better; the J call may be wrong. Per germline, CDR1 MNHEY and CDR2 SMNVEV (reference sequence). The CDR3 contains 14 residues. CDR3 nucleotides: TGTGCCAGCAGCCGTGGACAGGTGATCGACGAGCAGTACTTC. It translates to CASSRGQVIDEQYF.

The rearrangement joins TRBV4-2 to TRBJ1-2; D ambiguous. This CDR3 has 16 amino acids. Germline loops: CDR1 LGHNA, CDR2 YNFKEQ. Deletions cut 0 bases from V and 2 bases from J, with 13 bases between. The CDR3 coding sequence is TGTGCCAGCAGCCAAGAACGGTACTTACTGAACTATGGCTACACCTTC. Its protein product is CASSQERYLLNYGYTF.